The 5 T cell receptor beta chains listed next were all sequenced from one sample in a study of early T cells in non-severe SARS-CoV-2 infection. TCRdb itself ran the 5' RACE reads through MiXCR, one entry per CDR3 protein. Counted here are approximately 31,000 distinct CDR3 sequences, roughly 7% occurring once; the ten biggest clones make up approximately 2.7%. The sequenced material came from whole blood. These receptors originate from an adult who was a healthcare worker with PCR-confirmed SARS-CoV-2 infection or an uninfected control (not recorded which).

This clonotype showed up many times. The rearrangement uses TRBV27 and TRBJ2-3; tentatively, D is TRBD1 (6 bases). The CDR3 has 17 amino acids. Per germline, CDR1 MNHEY and CDR2 SMNVEV (reference sequence). Trimming removed 5 bases at V and 3 bases at J, with 21 bases between. The CDR3 reads CASSLPGVKGLTDTQYF. CDR3 sequence (DNA): TGTGCCAGCAGTCTCCCAGGGGTGAAGGGATTGACAGATACGCAGTATTTT.

This clonotype was seen a handful of times. V is TRBV4-2 and J is TRBJ2-1; the match to TRBD2 covers 10 bases. V lost 1 base, J lost 7 bases, and 13 bases stayed unmatched. Germline CDR1 reads LGHNA; CDR2 reads YNFKEQ. This CDR3 has 18 residues. The chain's CDR3 is CASSQGTSGSIFANEQFF. As DNA, the CDR3 is TGTGCCAGCAGCCAAGGGACTAGCGGTTCTATCTTTGCTAATGAGCAGTTCTTC.

This clonotype appeared many times. The CDR3 sequence is CASSLQGDTEAFF. In DNA form, the CDR3 reads TGTGCCAGCAGTCTTCAAGGCGACACTGAAGCTTTCTTT. The chain couples TRBV25-1 to TRBJ1-1; D is unclear. The CDR3 sequence is 13 residues long. Germline CDR1 MGHDK, CDR2 SYGVNS. The germline V and J ends were trimmed by 5 bases and 3 bases, with 10 bases remaining between them. Together with reference TRBV25-1 and TRBJ1-1, the CDR3 gives the full variable domain: EADIYQTPRYLVIGTGKKITLECSQTMGHDKMYWYQQDPGMELHLIHYSYGVNSTEKGDLSSESTVSRIRTEHFPLTLESARPSHTSQYLCASSLQGDTEAFFGQGTRLTVV.

The chain recombines TRBV12-3 or TRBV12-4 with TRBJ2-7, with D perhaps assigned TRBD1 or TRBD2 (5 bases each). The CDR3 has 14 amino acids. V shed 3 bases and J shed 4 bases, with 13 bases lying between them. CDR3 sequence: CASSFGARKYEQYF. For the CDR3, the DNA is TGTGCCAGCAGTTTCGGGGCCAGAAAGTACGAGCAGTACTTC.

The rearrangement uses TRBV5-4 and TRBJ1-4; D is unresolved. V was cut by 2 bases and J by 5 bases, with 13 bases left in between. Germline V gives CDR1 SGHNT, CDR2 YYREEE (reference sequence). The CDR3 spans 15 residues. CDR3 nucleotide sequence: TGTGCCAGCAGCTTAGGAGGGCGAAGGAATGAAAAACTGTTTTTT. Its translation is CASSLGGRRNEKLFF.